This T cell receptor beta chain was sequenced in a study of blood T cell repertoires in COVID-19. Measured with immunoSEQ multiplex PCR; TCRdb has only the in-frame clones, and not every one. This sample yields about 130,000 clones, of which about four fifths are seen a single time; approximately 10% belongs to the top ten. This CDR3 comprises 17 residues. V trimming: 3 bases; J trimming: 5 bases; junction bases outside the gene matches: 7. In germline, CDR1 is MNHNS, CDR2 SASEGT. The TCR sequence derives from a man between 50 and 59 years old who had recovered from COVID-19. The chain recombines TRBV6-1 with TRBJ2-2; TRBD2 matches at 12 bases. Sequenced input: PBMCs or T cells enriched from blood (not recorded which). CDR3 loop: CASSDLRLAGETGELFF. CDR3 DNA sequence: TGTGCCAGCAGTGACCTCAGACTAGCGGGGGAGACCGGGGAGCTGTTTTTT.